These 16 T cell receptor beta chains originate from one sample sequenced in a study of glioma-infiltrating T cells after dendritic cell vaccination. Clones were sequenced by immunoSEQ multiplex PCR, and TCRdb holds only the in-frame ones, with some missing. Of 50,000 to 70,000 clones detected, around 85% appear once; the ten largest clones hold 15% to 19%. Sample time point: after dendritic cell vaccination, including at tumor progression/relapse. Sequenced material: blood, taken after dendritic cell vaccination. Every receptor here comes from a human donor with glioblastoma.

The chain recombines TRBV5-1 with TRBJ1-4; 7 bases are a match to TRBD1. CDR3 length: 14 residues. Germline V gene data show CDR1 as SGHRS and CDR2 as YFSETQ. The V and J ends lost 4 bases and 6 bases, in that order; junction bases with no gene match: 6. The CDR3 here is CASSPTGNHEKLFF. The CDR3 coding sequence is TGCGCCAGCAGCCCGACAGGGAATCATGAAAAACTGTTTTTT. Together with reference TRBV5-1 and TRBJ1-4, the CDR3 gives the full variable domain: KAGVTQTPRYLIKTRGQQVTLSCSPISGHRSVSWYQQTPGQGLQFLFEYFSETQRNKGNFPGRFSGRQFSNSRSEMNVSTLELGDSALYLCASSPTGNHEKLFFGSGTQLSVL.

This chain links TRBV6-1 with TRBJ2-1; TRBD2 matches 9 bases. CDR3 length equals 15 residues. With V trimmed by 7 bases and J by 9 bases, 13 bases remained unmatched. Germline CDR1 MNHNS, CDR2 SASEGT. In DNA form, the CDR3 reads TGTGCCAGCACCCAAAGTGCGCGGGGGGGCAGTGAGCAGTTCTTC. It encodes CASTQSARGGSEQFF.

V usage is TRBV14 and J usage is TRBJ2-5, with TRBD2 as a possible D gene (5 bases). Trimming cost V 4 bases and J 4 bases, with 16 bases left between them. Germline V lookup: CDR1 SGHDN, CDR2 FVKESK. This CDR3 is built from 15 residues. This CDR3 reads CASSRYLVAGETQYF. Here the CDR3 DNA reads TGTGCCAGCAGCCGATATCTCGTGGCGGGAGAGACCCAGTACTTC.

In DNA form, the CDR3 reads TGTGCCAGCAGCCAGAGCGGAGGGGAGCCCAATGAGCAGTTCTTC. Protein product: CASSQSGGEPNEQFF. The chain recombines TRBV4-2 with TRBJ2-1, with D perhaps matching TRBD2 (6 bases). V lost 3 bases to trimming and J lost 6 bases, with 15 bases between them. CDR1 and CDR2 (germline): LGHNA, YNFKEQ. The CDR3 extends over 15 amino acids.

As regards this clone: The identical CDR3 is also encoded by other nucleotide sequences in the sample. The chain links TRBV19 to TRBJ1-1, with 9 nucleotides matching TRBD1. From germline, CDR1 is LNHDA and CDR2 SQIVND (reference sequence). This CDR3 has 15 amino acids. J gave up 1 base and V 6 bases, and 6 bases lay outside the gene matches. The CDR3 DNA is TGTGCCAGTAGGCCACCGGGACAGGGGAACACTGAAGCTTTCTTT. Protein product: CASRPPGQGNTEAFF.

This clone was seen a handful of times. The J gene is TRBJ2-7, the V gene TRBV5-8; 9 bases map to TRBD1. Germline lookup yields CDR1 SGHTS and CDR2 YDEGEE. The junction had 10 bases not matched to a gene; V was cut back by 4 bases and J by 2 bases. This CDR3 region has 16 residues. In nucleotides, the CDR3 is TGTGCCAGCAGCACACGGACAGGGGATGAGGCCTACGAGCAGTACTTC. It codes for CASSTRTGDEAYEQYF.

Only one count was recorded for this clone. The rearrangement links TRBV7-8 to TRBJ1-1; the D gene is possibly TRBD1 (5 bases). The CDR3 consists of 16 residues. Germline CDR1 reads SGHVS; CDR2 reads FQNEAQ. V lost 0 bases to trimming and J lost 3 bases, with 14 bases between them. The CDR3 DNA is TGTGCCAGCAGCTTAGCGCGAACAGGAAGATACACTGAAGCTTTCTTT. Translating gives CASSLARTGRYTEAFF.

The V call is TRBV11-3, the J call TRBJ2-5, with TRBD2 matching over 8 bases. The CDR3 covers 13 residues. Trimming removed 6 bases from V and 3 bases from J; junction bases left unmatched: 3. The germline V gene encodes CDR1 SGHNT and CDR2 YENEEA. The CDR3 reads CASSAGGEETQYF. The CDR3 DNA reads as TGTGCCAGCAGTGCGGGGGGAGAAGAGACCCAGTACTTC.

The chain links TRBV19 to TRBJ1-2; perhaps TRBD1 as D (6 bases). Trimming pared 5 bases from V and 4 bases from J, leaving 14 bases between. Looked up from germline, CDR1 is LNHDA and CDR2 is SQIVND (reference sequence). The CDR3 loop spans 14 amino acids. CDR3 residues: CASSPTGHPYGYTF. As DNA, the CDR3 is TGTGCCAGTAGTCCGACAGGACACCCCTATGGCTACACCTTC.

This chain links TRBV11-2 with TRBJ1-2, with TRBD1 as a possible D gene (6 bases). Per germline, CDR1 SGHAT and CDR2 FQNNGV. V gave up 5 bases and J gave up 7 bases, with 11 bases separating them. The CDR3 length is 12 residues. CDR3 sequence: CASSLTGSGYTF. CDR3 DNA sequence: TGTGCCAGCAGCCTTACAGGGTCTGGCTACACCTTC.

This rearrangement joins TRBV6-5 to TRBJ1-2; 7 nucleotides line up with TRBD1. Germline CDR1 MNHEY, CDR2 SVGAGI. The CDR3 is 14 residues long. V gave up 5 bases and J gave up 4 bases; unmatched junction bases: 7. CDR3 sequence (DNA): TGTGCCAGCAGTGATACAGGGGTACCCTATGGCTACACCTTC. This translates into CASSDTGVPYGYTF.

The chain is built from TRBV5-1 and TRBJ2-6; 7 bases line up with TRBD1. V lost 3 bases, J lost 0 bases, and 6 bases stayed unmatched. The germline V gene has CDR1 SGHRS and CDR2 YFSETQ. The CDR3 runs to 17 residues. The CDR3 loop reads CASSWDTGASGANVLTF. DNA for the CDR3: TGCGCCAGCAGCTGGGACACAGGGGCCTCTGGGGCCAACGTCCTGACTTTC. The variable domain in full, completed from reference TRBV5-1 and TRBJ2-6, reads KAGVTQTPRYLIKTRGQQVTLSCSPISGHRSVSWYQQTPGQGLQFLFEYFSETQRNKGNFPGRFSGRQFSNSRSEMNVSTLELGDSALYLCASSWDTGASGANVLTFGAGSRLTVL.

CDR3 DNA sequence: TGTGCCAGCAGTTTATGGGCCTCGGACAGAAACTATGGCTACACCTTC. Its protein product is CASSLWASDRNYGYTF. This sequence joins TRBV27 and TRBJ1-2; D possibly corresponds to TRBD1 (6 bases). This CDR3 has 16 residues. CDR1 MNHEY and CDR2 SMNVEV come from the germline V gene (reference sequence). Trimming stripped 1 base from V and 2 bases from J, with 14 bases between.

This chain connects TRBV5-1 to TRBJ2-5; the match to TRBD2 covers 13 bases. The germline gives CDR1 SGHRS, CDR2 YFSETQ. This CDR3 is built from 17 residues. Unmatched junction bases numbered 6, after V lost 4 bases and J lost 0 bases. The CDR3 nucleotides are TGCGCCAGCAGCCCGCCAGGGACTAGCGGGGACCAAGAGACCCAGTACTTC. Encoded protein: CASSPPGTSGDQETQYF. Looking up the rest from reference TRBV5-1 and TRBJ2-5 gives the full variable domain: KAGVTQTPRYLIKTRGQQVTLSCSPISGHRSVSWYQQTPGQGLQFLFEYFSETQRNKGNFPGRFSGRQFSNSRSEMNVSTLELGDSALYLCASSPPGTSGDQETQYFGPGTRLLVL.

The rearrangement uses TRBV30 and TRBJ1-2, with D hard to call. CDR1 GTSNPN and CDR2 SVGIG come from the germline V gene (reference sequence). CDR3 length: 14 amino acids. Trimming shortened V by 1 base and J by 4 bases, and 13 bases separated the two germline ends. CDR3 DNA: TGTGCCTGGAGTGCCCCCGCAGGAACCTATGGCTACACCTTC. Translating it yields CAWSAPAGTYGYTF.

The rearrangement uses TRBV5-1 and TRBJ1-2, with 9 positions matching TRBD1. The CDR3 length is 13 residues. After removal of 5 bases from V and 8 bases from J, the junction contained 7 bases not matched to a gene. Germline lookup yields CDR1 SGHRS and CDR2 YFSETQ. The CDR3 sequence is CASRQDRGQGYTF. CDR3 nucleotides: TGCGCCAGCAGACAGGACAGGGGCCAAGGCTACACCTTC.